This T cell receptor (beta chain) is from a study of cytomegalovirus exposure and HLA in healthy donors. The study ran its PCR with 60 Vbeta and 13 Jbeta primers. The authors' processing: About 10 million shared chains were among the roughly 80 million unique TCR beta chains that a later analysis counted. Profiled with immunoSEQ multiplex PCR; TCRdb holds only in-frame clones, not every one. The D gene and trimming were derived from the DNA, and the V and J assignments and clone size from that table. The sample has about 36,000 clones, roughly 69% seen once. Trimming removed 5 bases from V and 8 bases from J; junction bases left unmatched: 7. CDR1 SQVTM and CDR2 ANQGSEA come from the germline V gene. This CDR3 comprises 13 residues.

The chain combines TRBV29-1 with TRBJ1-2; 11 positions match TRBD1. The source of this sequence is a man in his thirties or forties in good health and CMV-seronegative. Specimen: PBMCs. The CDR3 here is CSVLTDRGLGYTF. The CDR3 bases are TGCAGCGTTCTAACGGACAGGGGGCTAGGCTACACCTTC. Combining the CDR3 with reference TRBV29-1 and TRBJ1-2 gives the whole variable domain SAVISQKPSRDICQRGTSLTIQCQVDSQVTMMFWYRQQPGQSLTLIATANQGSEATYESGFVIDKFPISRPNLTFSTLTVSNMSPEDSSIYLCSVLTDRGLGYTFGSGTRLTVV.